This TCR beta chain emerged from a study of regulatory T cells in long-lasting Graves disease. Sequencing libraries for TCR beta were prepared with iRepertoire HTBI primers and Arm-PCR of CDR3 regions. Each CDR3 protein is one row after TCRdb ran MiXCR on the multiplex PCR reads. Of about 620,000 distinct CDR3 sequences in the sample, 16% are singletons; the top ten hold approximately 18%. Time point of the sample: newly diagnosed GD, antithyroid drugs for less than 3 months. With RNA extracted from PBMCs as input, the TCR library was made. V was shortened by 4 bases and J by 7 bases, with 23 bases between the two germline ends. The CDR3 spans 16 residues. CDR1 is SSHAT, CDR2 FNYEAQ, per germline (reference sequence). These data also featured in a second study, about T cells in Graves' hyperthyroidism and ophthalmopathy.

The sequence was obtained from a woman aged 25 to 45 with Graves disease. This chain connects TRBV7-7 to TRBJ2-7; possibly TRBD2 for D (7 bases). The specimen comprised peripheral blood mononuclear cells (PBMCs), sampled at new diagnosis, from a patient treated with antithyroid drugs. The DNA for the CDR3 is TGTGCCAGCAGCTCGGGAGCGGGGCAGGGGTATGGGGAGCAGTACTTC. This encodes CASSSGAGQGYGEQYF. The entire variable domain, with the rest obtained from reference TRBV7-7 and TRBJ2-7, is as follows: GAGVSQSPRYKVTKRGQDVTLRCDPISSHATLYWYQQALGQGPEFLTYFNYEAQPDKSGLPSDRFSAERPEGSISTLTIQRTEQRDSAMYRCASSSGAGQGYGEQYFGPGTRLTVT.